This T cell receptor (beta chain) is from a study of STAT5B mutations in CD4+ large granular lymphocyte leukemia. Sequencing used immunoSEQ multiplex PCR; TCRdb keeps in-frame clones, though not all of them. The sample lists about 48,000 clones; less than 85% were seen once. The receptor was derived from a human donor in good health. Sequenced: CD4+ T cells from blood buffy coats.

DNA of the CDR3: TGTGCCAGCAGCTTAGAGAGAGATACGCAGTATTTT. It specifies CASSLERDTQYF. This rearrangement joins TRBV7-2 to TRBJ2-3; the D is unclear. With 1 base removed from V and 5 bases from J, the gap between germline ends came to 4 bases. CDR1 is SGHTA, CDR2 FQGNSA, per germline. The CDR3 loop spans 12 amino acids. Looking up the rest from reference TRBV7-2 and TRBJ2-3 gives the full variable domain: GAGVSQSPSNKVTEKGKDVELRCDPISGHTALYWYRQSLGQGLEFLIYFQGNSAPDKSGLPSDRFSAERTGGSVSTLTIQRTQQEDSAVYLCASSLERDTQYFGPGTRLTVL.